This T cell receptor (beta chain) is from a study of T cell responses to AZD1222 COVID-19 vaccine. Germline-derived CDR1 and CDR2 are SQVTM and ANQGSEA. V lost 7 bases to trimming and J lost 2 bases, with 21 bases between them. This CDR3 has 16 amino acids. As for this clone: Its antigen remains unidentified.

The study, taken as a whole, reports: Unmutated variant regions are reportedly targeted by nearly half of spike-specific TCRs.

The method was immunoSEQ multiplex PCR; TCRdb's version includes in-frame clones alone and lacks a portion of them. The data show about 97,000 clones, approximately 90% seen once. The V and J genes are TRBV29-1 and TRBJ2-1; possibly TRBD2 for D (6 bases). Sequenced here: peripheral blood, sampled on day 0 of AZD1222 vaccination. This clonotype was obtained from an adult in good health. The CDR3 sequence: CSAPGTQAGTYNEQFF. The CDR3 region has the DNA TGCAGCGCACCCGGGACTCAGGCAGGTACCTACAATGAGCAGTTCTTC.